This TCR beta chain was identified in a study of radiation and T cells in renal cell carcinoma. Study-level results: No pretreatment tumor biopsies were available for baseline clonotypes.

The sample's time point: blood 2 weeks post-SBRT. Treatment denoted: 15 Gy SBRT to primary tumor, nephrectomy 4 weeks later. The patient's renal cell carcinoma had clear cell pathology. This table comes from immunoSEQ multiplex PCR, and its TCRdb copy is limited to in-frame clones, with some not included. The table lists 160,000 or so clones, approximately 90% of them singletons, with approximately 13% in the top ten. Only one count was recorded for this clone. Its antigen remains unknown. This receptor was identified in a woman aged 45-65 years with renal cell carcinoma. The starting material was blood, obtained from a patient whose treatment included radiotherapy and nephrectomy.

The CDR3 region is CASSLEQGAMVNIQYF. Written as DNA, the CDR3 is TGCGCCAGCAGCTTGGAACAGGGAGCTATGGTAAACATTCAGTACTTC. V usage is TRBV5-1 and J usage is TRBJ2-4, with D perhaps TRBD1 (6 bases). Germline loops: CDR1 SGHRS, CDR2 YFSETQ. Trimming left V 0 bases short and J 6 bases short, with 16 bases between. The CDR3 has 16 residues.